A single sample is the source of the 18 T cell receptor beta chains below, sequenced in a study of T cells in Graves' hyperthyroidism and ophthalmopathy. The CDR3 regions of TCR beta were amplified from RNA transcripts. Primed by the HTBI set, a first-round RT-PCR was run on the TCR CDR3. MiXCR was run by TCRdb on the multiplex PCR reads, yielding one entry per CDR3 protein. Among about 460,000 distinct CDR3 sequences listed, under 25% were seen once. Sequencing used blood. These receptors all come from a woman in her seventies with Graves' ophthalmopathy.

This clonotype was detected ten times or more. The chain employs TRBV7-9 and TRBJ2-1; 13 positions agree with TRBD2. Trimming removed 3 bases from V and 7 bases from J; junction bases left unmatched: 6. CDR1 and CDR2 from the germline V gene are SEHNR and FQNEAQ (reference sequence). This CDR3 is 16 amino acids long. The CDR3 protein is CASSFIAGLAGNEQFF. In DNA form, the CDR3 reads TGTGCCAGCAGCTTTATAGCGGGACTAGCGGGGAATGAGCAGTTCTTC. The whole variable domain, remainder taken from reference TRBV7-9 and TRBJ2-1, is DTGVSQNPRHKITKRGQNVTFRCDPISEHNRLYWYRQTLGQGPEFLTYFQNEAQLEKSRLLSDRFSAERPKGSFSTLEIQRTEQGDSAMYLCASSFIAGLAGNEQFFGPGTRLTVL.

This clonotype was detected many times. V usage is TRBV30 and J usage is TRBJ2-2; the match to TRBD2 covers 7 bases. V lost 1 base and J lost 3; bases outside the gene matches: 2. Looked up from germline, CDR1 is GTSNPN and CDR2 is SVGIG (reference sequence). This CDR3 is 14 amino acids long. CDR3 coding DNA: TGTGCCTGGAGTGAAGGGAGGGACACCGGGGAGCTGTTTTTT. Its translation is CAWSEGRDTGELFF.

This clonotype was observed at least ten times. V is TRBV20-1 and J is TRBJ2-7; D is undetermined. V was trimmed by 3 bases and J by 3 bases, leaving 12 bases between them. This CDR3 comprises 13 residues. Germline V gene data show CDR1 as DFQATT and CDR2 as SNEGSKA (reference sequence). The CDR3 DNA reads TGCAGTGCTAGTAACGGGCCCGTCTACGAGCAGTACTTC. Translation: CSASNGPVYEQYF.

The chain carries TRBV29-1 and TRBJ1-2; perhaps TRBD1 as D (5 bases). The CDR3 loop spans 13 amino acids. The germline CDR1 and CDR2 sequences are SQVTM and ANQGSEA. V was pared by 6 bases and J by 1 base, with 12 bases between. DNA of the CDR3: TGCAGCGTGAAGCGGGACCTTAACTATGGCTACACCTTC. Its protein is CSVKRDLNYGYTF.

DNA of the CDR3: TGTGCCAGCAGTCTCCGGGAGGTTTGGGGCTACGAGCAGTACTTC. Its protein product is CASSLREVWGYEQYF. The chain joins TRBV28 to TRBJ2-7; 7 bases match TRBD2. The CDR3 consists of 15 residues. Germline CDR1 reads MDHEN; CDR2 reads SYDVKM. V lost 5 bases to trimming and J lost 3 bases; unmatched junction nucleotides: 10.

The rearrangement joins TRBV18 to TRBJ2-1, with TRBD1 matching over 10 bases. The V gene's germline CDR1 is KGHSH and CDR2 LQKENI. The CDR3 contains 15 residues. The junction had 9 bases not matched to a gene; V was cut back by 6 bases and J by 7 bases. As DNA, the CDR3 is TGTGCCAGCTCGCACGACAGGGGGCTGATAAATGAGCAGTTCTTC. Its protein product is CASSHDRGLINEQFF.

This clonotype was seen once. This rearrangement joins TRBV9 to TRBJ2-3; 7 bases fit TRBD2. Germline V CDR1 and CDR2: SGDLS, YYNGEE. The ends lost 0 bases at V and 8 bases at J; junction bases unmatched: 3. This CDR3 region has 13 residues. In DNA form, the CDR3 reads TGTGCCAGCAGCGTAGGGACTAGTGCTACGCAGTATTTT. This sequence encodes CASSVGTSATQYF.

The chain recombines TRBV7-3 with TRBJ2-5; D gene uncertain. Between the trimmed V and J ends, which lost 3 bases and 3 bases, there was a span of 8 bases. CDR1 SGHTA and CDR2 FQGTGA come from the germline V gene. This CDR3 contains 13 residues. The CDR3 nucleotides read TGTGCCAGCAGCTTCGGAGTTGAAGAGACCCAGTACTTC. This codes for CASSFGVEETQYF.

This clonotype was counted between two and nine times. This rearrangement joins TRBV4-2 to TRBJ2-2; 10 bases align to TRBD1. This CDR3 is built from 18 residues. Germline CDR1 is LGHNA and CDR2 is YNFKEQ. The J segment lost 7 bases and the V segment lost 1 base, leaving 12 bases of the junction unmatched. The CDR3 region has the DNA TGTGCCAGCAGCCAAGGAACGCCGGGACAGGGGAAGAACGGGGAGCTGTTTTTT. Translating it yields CASSQGTPGQGKNGELFF.

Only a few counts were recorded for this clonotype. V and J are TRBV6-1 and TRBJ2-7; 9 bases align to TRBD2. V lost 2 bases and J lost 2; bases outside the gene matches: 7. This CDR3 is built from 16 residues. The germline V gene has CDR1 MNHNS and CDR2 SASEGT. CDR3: CASSEQLAGTAYEQYF. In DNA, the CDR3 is TGTGCCAGCAGTGAACAGCTAGCGGGAACGGCCTACGAGCAGTACTTC.

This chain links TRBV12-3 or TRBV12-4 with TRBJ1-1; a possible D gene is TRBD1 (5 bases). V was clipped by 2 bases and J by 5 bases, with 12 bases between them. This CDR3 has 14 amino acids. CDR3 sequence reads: CASSLIGEGTEAFF. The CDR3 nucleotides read TGTGCCAGCAGTTTAATAGGGGAAGGGACTGAAGCTTTCTTT.

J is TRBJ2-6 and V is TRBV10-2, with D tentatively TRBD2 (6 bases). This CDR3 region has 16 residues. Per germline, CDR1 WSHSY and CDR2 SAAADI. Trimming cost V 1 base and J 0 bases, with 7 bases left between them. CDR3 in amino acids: CASSELGGSGANVLTF. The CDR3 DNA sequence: TGCGCCAGCAGTGAGTTGGGGGGCTCTGGGGCCAACGTCCTGACTTTC.

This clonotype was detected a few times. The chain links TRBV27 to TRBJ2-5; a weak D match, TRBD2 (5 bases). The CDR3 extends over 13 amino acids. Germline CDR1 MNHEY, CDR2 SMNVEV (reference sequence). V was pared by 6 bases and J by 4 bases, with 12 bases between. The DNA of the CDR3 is TGTGCCAGCAGCTTAAGGGCGGGAGAGACCCAGTACTTC. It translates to CASSLRAGETQYF.

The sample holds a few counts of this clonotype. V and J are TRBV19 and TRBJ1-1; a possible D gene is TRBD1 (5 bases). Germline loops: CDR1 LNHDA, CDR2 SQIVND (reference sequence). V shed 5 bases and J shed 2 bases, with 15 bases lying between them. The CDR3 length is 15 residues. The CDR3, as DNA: TGTGCCAGTAGTCCCGGGGGAGGGCCCAACACTGAAGCTTTCTTT. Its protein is CASSPGGGPNTEAFF.

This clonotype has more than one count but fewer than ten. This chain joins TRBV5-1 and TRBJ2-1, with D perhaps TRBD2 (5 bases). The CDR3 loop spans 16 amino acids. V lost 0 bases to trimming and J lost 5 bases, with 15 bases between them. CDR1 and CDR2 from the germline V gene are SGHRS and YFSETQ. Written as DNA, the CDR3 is TGCGCCAGCAGCTTGGTTAGAGGGTGGGTCAACAATGAGCAGTTCTTC. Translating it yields CASSLVRGWVNNEQFF.

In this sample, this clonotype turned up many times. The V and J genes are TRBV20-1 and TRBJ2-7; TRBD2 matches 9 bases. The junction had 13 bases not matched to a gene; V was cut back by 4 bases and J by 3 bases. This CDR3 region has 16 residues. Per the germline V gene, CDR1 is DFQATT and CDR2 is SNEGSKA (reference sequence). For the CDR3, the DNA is TGCAGTGCTACCCCCCATAGCGGGAGAATAATCTACGAGCAGTACTTC. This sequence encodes CSATPHSGRIIYEQYF.

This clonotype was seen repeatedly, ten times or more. The CDR3 is CASSWTGGLNTEAFF. The CDR3 nucleotides are TGTGCCAGCAGCTGGACAGGGGGCTTGAACACTGAAGCTTTCTTT. The chain combines TRBV7-2 with TRBJ1-1; TRBD1 matches 11 bases. This CDR3 region has 15 residues. In germline, CDR1 is SGHTA, CDR2 FQGNSA. J gave up 0 bases and V 4 bases, and 1 base lay outside the gene matches.

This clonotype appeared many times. The CDR3 DNA reads as TGCAGTGCCACCGTTACAGGGTATCATGGCTACACCTTC. This codes for CSATVTGYHGYTF. The rearrangement links TRBV20-1 to TRBJ1-2, with a weak D call TRBD1 (6 bases). Germline lookup yields CDR1 DFQATT and CDR2 SNEGSKA (reference sequence). This CDR3 has 13 residues. Trimming pared 6 bases from V and 6 bases from J, leaving 17 bases between.